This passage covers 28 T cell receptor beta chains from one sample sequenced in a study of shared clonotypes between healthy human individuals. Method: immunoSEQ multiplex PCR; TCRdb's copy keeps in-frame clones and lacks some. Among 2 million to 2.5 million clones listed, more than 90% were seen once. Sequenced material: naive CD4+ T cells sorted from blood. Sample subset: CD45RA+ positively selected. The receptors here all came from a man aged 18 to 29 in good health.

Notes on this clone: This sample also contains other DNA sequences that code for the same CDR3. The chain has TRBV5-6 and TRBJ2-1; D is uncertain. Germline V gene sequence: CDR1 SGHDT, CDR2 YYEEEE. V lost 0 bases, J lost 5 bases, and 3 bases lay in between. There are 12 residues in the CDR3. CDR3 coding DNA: TGTGCCAGCAGCTTGGTGGACAATGAGCAGTTCTTC. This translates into CASSLVDNEQFF.

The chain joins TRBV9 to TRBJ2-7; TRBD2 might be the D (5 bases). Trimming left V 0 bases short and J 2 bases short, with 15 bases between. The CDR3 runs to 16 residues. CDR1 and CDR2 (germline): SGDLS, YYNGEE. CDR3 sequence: CASSVEETYGTYEQYF. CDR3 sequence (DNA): TGTGCCAGCAGCGTAGAAGAGACATACGGGACCTACGAGCAGTACTTC.

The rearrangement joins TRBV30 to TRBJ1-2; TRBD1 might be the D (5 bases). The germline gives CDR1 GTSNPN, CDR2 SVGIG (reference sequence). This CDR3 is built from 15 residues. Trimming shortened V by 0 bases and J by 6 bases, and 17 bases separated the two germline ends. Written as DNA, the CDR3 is TGTGCCTGGAGTGTAACCCTAGAGGGGAAGAATGGCTACACCTTC. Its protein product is CAWSVTLEGKNGYTF.

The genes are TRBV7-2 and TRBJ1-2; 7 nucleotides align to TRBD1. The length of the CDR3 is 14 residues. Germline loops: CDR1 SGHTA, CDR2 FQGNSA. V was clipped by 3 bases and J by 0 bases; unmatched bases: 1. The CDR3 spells CASSFDRANYGYTF. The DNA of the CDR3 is TGTGCCAGCAGCTTCGACAGGGCTAACTATGGCTACACCTTC.

The CDR3 coding sequence is TGTGCCAGCAGTAGAACAGGGTCGGATTCACCCCTCCACTTT. This sequence encodes CASSRTGSDSPLHF. The chain carries TRBV6-5 and TRBJ1-6, with a weak D call TRBD1 (6 bases). CDR1 and CDR2 from the germline V gene are MNHEY and SVGAGI. The CDR3 extends over 14 amino acids. Trimming shortened V by 5 bases and J by 8 bases, and 13 bases separated the two germline ends.

CDR3 bases: TGTGCCAGCAGGTTAGCCAGCAATCAGCCCCAGCATTTT. This sequence encodes CASRLASNQPQHF. This sequence joins TRBV27 and TRBJ1-5; D gene unclear. Germline V gene data show CDR1 as MNHEY and CDR2 as SMNVEV (reference sequence). The CDR3 loop spans 13 amino acids. Trimming removed 6 bases from V and 1 base from J, with 7 bases in between.

CDR3 region: CASSLELSGGWDEQFF. The CDR3 DNA is TGTGCCAGCAGCTTGGAACTTAGCGGGGGCTGGGATGAGCAGTTCTTC. The V gene is TRBV5-6, the J gene TRBJ2-1; 9 nucleotides line up with TRBD2. CDR1 SGHDT and CDR2 YYEEEE come from the germline V gene. The trim removed 0 bases at V and 8 bases at J, leaving 9 bases unmatched. This CDR3 region has 16 residues.

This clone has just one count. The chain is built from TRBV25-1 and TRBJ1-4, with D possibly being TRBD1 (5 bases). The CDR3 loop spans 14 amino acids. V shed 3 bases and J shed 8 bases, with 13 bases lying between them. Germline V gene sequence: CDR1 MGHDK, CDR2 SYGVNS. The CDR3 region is CASSDLQVAEKLFF. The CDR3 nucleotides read TGTGCCAGCAGTGACCTACAGGTAGCGGAAAAACTGTTTTTT.

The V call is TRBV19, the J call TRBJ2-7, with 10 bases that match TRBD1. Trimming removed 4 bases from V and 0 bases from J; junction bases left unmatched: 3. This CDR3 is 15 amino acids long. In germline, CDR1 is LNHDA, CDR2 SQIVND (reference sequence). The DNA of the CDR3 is TGTGCCAGTAGTACGGACAGGGGGAGCTCCTACGAGCAGTACTTC. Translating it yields CASSTDRGSSYEQYF.

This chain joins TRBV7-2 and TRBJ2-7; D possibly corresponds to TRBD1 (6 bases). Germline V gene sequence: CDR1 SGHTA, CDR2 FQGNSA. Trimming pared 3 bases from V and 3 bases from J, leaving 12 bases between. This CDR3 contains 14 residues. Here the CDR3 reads CASSFSPRGYEQYF. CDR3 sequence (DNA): TGTGCCAGCAGCTTCTCACCCAGGGGCTACGAGCAGTACTTC.

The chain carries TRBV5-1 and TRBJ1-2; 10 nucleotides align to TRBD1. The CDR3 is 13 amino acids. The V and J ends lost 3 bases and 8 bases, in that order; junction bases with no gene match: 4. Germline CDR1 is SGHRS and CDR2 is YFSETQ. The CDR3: CASSSGQGEGYTF. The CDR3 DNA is TGCGCCAGCAGCTCCGGACAGGGGGAGGGCTACACCTTC.

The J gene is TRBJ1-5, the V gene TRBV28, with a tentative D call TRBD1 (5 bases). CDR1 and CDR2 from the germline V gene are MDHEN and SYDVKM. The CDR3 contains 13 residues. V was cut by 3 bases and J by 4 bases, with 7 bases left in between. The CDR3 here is CASSFRVNQPQHF. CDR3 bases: TGTGCCAGCAGTTTCAGGGTTAATCAGCCCCAGCATTTT. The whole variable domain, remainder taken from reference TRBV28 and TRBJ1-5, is DVKVTQSSRYLVKRTGEKVFLECVQDMDHENMFWYRQDPGLGLRLIYFSYDVKMKEKGDIPEGYSVSREKKERFSLILESASTNQTSMYLCASSFRVNQPQHFGDGTRLSIL.

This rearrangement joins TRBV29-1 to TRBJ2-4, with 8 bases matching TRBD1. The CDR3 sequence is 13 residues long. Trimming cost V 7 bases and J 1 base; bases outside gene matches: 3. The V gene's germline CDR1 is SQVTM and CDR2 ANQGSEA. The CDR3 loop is CSDRQGAKNIQYF. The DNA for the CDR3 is TGCAGCGACCGACAGGGGGCCAAAAACATTCAGTACTTC.

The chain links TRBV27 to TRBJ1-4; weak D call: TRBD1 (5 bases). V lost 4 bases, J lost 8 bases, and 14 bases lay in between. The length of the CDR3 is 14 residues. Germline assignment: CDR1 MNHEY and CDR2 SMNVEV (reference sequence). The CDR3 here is CASSYSRVGEKLFF. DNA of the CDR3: TGTGCCAGCAGTTACTCCAGGGTGGGGGAAAAACTGTTTTTT. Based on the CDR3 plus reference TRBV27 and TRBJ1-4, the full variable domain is EAQVTQNPRYLITVTGKKLTVTCSQNMNHEYMSWYRQDPGLGLRQIYYSMNVEVTDKGDVPEGYKVSRKEKRNFPLILESPSPNQTSLYFCASSYSRVGEKLFFGSGTQLSVL.

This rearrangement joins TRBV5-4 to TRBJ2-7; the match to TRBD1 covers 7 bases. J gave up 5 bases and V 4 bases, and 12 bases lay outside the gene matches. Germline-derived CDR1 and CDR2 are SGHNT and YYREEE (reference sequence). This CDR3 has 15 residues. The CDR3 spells CASSRTGQLFHEQYF. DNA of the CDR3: TGTGCCAGCAGCCGGACGGGACAGTTGTTCCACGAGCAGTACTTC.

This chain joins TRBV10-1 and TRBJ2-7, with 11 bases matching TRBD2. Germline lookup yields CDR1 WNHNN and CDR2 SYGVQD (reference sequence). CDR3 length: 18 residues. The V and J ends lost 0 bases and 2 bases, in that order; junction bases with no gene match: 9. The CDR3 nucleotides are TGCGCCAGCAGTGAGTCGAAGCGACTAGCGGGGAGAGCCTACGAGCAGTACTTC. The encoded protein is CASSESKRLAGRAYEQYF.

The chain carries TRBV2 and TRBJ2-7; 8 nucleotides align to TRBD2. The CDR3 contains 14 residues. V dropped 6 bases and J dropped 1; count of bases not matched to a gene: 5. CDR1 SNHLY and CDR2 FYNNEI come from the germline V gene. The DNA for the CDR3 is TGTGCCAGCAGGGATAGCGGGGCTTCCTACGAGCAGTACTTC. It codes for CASRDSGASYEQYF.

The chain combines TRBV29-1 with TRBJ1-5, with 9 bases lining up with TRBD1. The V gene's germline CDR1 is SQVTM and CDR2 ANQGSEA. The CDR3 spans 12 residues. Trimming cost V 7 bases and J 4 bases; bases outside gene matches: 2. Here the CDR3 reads CSAGTGNQPQHF. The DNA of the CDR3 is TGCAGCGCCGGGACAGGGAATCAGCCCCAGCATTTT.

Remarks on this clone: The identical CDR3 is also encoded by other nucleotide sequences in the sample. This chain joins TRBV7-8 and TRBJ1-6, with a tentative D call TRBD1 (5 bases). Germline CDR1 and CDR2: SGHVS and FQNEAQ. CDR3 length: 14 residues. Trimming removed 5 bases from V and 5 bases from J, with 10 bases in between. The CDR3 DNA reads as TGTGCCAGCAGCCCGGGACGGAATAATTCACCCCTCCACTTT. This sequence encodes CASSPGRNNSPLHF.

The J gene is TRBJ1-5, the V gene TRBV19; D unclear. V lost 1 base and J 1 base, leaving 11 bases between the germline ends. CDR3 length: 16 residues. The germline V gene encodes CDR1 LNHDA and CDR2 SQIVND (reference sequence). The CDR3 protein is CASSIGWQQSNQPQHF. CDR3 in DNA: TGTGCCAGTAGTATAGGTTGGCAGCAGAGCAATCAGCCCCAGCATTTT.

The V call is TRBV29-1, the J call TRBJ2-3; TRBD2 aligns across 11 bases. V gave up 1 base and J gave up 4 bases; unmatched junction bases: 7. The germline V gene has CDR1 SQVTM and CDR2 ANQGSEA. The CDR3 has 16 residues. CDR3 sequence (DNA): TGCAGCGTTGAAGGACTAGCGGGAAGGAACTCAGATACGCAGTATTTT. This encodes CSVEGLAGRNSDTQYF.

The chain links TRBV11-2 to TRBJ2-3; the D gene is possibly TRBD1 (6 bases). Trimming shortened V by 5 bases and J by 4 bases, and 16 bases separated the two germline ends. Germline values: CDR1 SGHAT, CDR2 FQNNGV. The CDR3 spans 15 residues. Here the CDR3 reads CASSPFQGSADTQYF. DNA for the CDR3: TGTGCCAGCAGCCCCTTTCAGGGGAGCGCAGATACGCAGTATTTT.

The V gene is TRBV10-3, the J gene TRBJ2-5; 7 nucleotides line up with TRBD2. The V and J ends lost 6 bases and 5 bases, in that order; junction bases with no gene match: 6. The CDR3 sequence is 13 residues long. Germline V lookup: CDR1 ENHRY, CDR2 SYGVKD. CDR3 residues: CAIRAGEGETQYF. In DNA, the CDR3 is TGTGCCATCAGGGCGGGAGAGGGGGAGACCCAGTACTTC.

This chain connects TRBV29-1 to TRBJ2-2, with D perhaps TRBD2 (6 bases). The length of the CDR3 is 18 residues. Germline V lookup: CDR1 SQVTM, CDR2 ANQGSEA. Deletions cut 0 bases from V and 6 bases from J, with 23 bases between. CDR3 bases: TGCAGCGTTGAAGAATTACGGGACTCCTTAACAGGTCCCGGGGAGCTGTTTTTT. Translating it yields CSVEELRDSLTGPGELFF.

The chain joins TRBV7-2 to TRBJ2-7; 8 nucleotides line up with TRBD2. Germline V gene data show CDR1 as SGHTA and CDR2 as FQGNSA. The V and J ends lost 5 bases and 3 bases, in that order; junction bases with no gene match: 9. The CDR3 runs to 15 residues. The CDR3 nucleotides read TGTGCCAGCAGCGGGGCCGGGACTAGAGGCTACGAGCAGTACTTC. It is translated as CASSGAGTRGYEQYF.

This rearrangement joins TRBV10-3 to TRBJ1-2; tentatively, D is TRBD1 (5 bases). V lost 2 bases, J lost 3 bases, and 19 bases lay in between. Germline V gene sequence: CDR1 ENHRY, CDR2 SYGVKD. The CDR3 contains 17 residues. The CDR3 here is CAISEQGHGGDDYGYTF. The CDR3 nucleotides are TGTGCCATCAGTGAGCAAGGTCACGGAGGGGATGACTATGGCTACACCTTC.

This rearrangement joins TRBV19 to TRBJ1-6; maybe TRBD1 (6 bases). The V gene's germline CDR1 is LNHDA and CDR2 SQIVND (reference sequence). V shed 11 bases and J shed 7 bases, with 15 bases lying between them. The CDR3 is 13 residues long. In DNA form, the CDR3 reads TGTGCCTCCCGGGACAAGGGGAATTCACCCCTCCACTTT. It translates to CASRDKGNSPLHF.

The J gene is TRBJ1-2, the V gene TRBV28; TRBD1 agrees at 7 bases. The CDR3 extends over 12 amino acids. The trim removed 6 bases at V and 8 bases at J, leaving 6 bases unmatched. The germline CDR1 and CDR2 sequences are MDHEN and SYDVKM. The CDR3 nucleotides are TGTGCCAGCAGAACTACAGGGGAAGGCTACACCTTC. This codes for CASRTTGEGYTF.